The rows below give T cell receptor beta chains drawn from one sample of a study of T cell responses to AZD1222 COVID-19 vaccine. Libraries were prepared by immunoSEQ multiplex PCR; TCRdb keeps only in-frame clonotypes and omits some of them. The table includes approximately 110,000 clones, around 82% detected once. Source: peripheral blood, taken on day 0 of AZD1222 vaccination. The receptors originated from an adult in good health. CDR3s include the opening cysteine and the closing phenylalanine or tryptophan. The D gene is left open where the match is weak. Only some rows state a clone size, as once, few, many or a class for expanded clones.

clone_size d_call j_call v_call cdr3_nt cdr3_aa
NA NA TRBJ2-7 TRBV4-3 TGCGCCAGCAGCCAAGATAATCTTTTCGGGGAGCAGTACTTC CASSQDNLFGEQYF
NA NA TRBJ2-7 TRBV21-1 TGTGCCAGCAGCAAAGGGACCGGGACAGGGTCCTACGAGCAGTACTTC CASSKGTGTGSYEQYF
NA NA TRBJ1-2 TRBV5-5 TGTGCCAGCAGCCACGACACCAACTATGGCTACACCTTC CASSHDTNYGYTF
NA NA TRBJ1-1 TRBV7-8 TGTGCCAGCAGCTTAATTCAGTCCTGGACTGAAGCTTTCTTT CASSLIQSWTEAFF
NA NA TRBJ2-1 TRBV9 TGTGCCAGCAGCGTAGTCGCCTCGGGTCTTGAGCAGTTCTTC CASSVVASGLEQFF
once TRBD2 TRBJ2-2 TRBV2 TGTGCCAGCAGTGCTTCTAGCGGGGGGGCTTTAGTCACCGGGGAGCTGTTTTTT CASSASSGGALVTGELFF
few NA TRBJ1-1 TRBV7-8 TGTGCCAGCAGCTCTAGCTGGGCAGGGAGTAGCACTGAAGCTTTCTTT CASSSSWAGSSTEAFF
NA NA TRBJ2-1 TRBV10-3 TGTGCCATCAGTGGGGGGGACTCCTCGGGCAATGAGCAGTTCTTC CAISGGDSSGNEQFF
NA NA TRBJ1-6 TRBV2 TGTGCCAGCAGTGCGGCAGGGGACTATAATTCACCCCTCCACTTT CASSAAGDYNSPLHF
NA NA TRBJ2-5 TRBV7-2 TGTGCCAGCAGCCTCGATTCGCAGGGGGAGACCCAGTACTTC CASSLDSQGETQYF
NA TRBD1 TRBJ1-2 TRBV4-3 TGCGCCAGCAGCCTCGTCACAGGGGGCGAAGCTAACTATGGCTACACCTTC CASSLVTGGEANYGYTF
few TRBD1 TRBJ1-5 TRBV11-1 TGTGCCAGCAGCATTACAGGGGATCAGCCCCAGCATTTT CASSITGDQPQHF
NA NA TRBJ1-2 TRBV6-5 TGTGCCAGCAGACAGGACAGCGCCTATGGCTACACCTTC CASRQDSAYGYTF
NA NA TRBJ2-7 TRBV24-1 TGTGCCACCAGTGATTCGTGGGGATACGAGCAGTACTTC CATSDSWGYEQYF